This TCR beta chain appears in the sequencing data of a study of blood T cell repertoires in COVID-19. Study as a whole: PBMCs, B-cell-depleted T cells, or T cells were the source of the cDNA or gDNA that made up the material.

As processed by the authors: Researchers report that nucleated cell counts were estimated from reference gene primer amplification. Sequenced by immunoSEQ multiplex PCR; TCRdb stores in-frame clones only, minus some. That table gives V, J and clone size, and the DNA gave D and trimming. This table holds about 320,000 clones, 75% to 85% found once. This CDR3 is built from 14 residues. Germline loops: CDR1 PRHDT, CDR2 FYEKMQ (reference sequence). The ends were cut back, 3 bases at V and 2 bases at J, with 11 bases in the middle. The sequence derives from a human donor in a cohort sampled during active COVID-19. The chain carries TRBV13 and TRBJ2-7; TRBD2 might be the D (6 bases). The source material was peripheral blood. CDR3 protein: CASSFMGGTYEQYF. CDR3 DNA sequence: TGTGCCAGCAGCTTCATGGGGGGAACCTACGAGCAGTACTTC. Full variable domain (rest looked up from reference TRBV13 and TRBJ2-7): AAGVIQSPRHLIKEKRETATLKCYPIPRHDTVYWYQQGPGQDPQFLISFYEKMQSDKGSIPDRFSAQQFSDYHSELNMSSLELGDSALYFCASSFMGGTYEQYFGPGTRLTVT.